The clone carrying this T cell receptor (beta chain) was detected only a few times. This entry is derived from a study of beta chain features in type 1 diabetes. Reverse transcribing all isolated RNA meant expressed TCRB transcripts were sequenced. Clones were sequenced by immunoSEQ multiplex PCR, and TCRdb holds only the in-frame ones, with some missing. This sample has some 220,000 clones, with about a tenth found just once. Germline V gene lookup returns CDR1 MGHRA and CDR2 YSYEKL. The CDR3 extends over 14 amino acids. V shed 1 base and J shed 3 bases, with 10 bases lying between them. The specimen sequenced was central memory CD4+ T cells from blood. The chain carries TRBV4-1 and TRBJ2-7, with D hard to call. The sequence came from a man younger than 35 in good health. The CDR3 sequence is CASSQGIIFYEQYF. The CDR3, as DNA: TGCGCCAGCAGCCAAGGTATTATATTCTACGAGCAGTACTTC.